These 9 T cell receptor beta chains were all obtained from the same sample, sequenced in a study of blood T cell repertoires in COVID-19. TCRdb's copy holds only in-frame clones and misses some; the assay was immunoSEQ multiplex PCR. Seen here are 70,000 or so clones, approximately 80% observed once, and the top ten hold 2.5%. The sequencing input was peripheral blood. The receptor set was obtained from a man older than 75 with active or convalescent COVID-19.

DNA of the CDR3: TGTGCCAGCAGTCAAAGACAGGGGGCGCCTAAGACCCAGTACTTC. Amino acids: CASSQRQGAPKTQYF. The chain recombines TRBV27 with TRBJ2-5; 10 positions agree with TRBD1. Germline assignment: CDR1 MNHEY and CDR2 SMNVEV (reference sequence). The junction had 9 bases not matched to a gene; V was cut back by 5 bases and J by 6 bases. CDR3 size: 15 residues.

The genes are TRBV7-2 and TRBJ1-2, with 9 bases that match TRBD1. V trimming: 5 bases; J trimming: 8 bases; junction bases outside the gene matches: 12. This CDR3 is 15 amino acids long. From germline, CDR1 is SGHTA and CDR2 FQGNSA. CDR3 amino acids: CASSLGTGFLMGYTF. The CDR3, as DNA: TGTGCCAGCAGCCTAGGGACAGGGTTTCTGATGGGCTACACCTTC.

The chain combines TRBV6-2 or TRBV6-3 with TRBJ1-2, with unresolved D. The CDR3 covers 11 residues. Germline CDR1 MNHEY, CDR2 SVGEGT. Trimming removed 5 bases at V and 7 bases at J, with 8 bases between. CDR3 sequence reads: CASSRRSGYTF. The CDR3 nucleotides are TGTGCCAGCAGTAGACGGAGTGGCTACACCTTC.

The genes are TRBV5-6 and TRBJ2-1; 11 bases are shared with TRBD2. Trimming removed 4 bases from V and 7 bases from J; junction bases left unmatched: 7. This CDR3 is 15 amino acids long. CDR1 and CDR2 from the germline V gene are SGHDT and YYEEEE. The CDR3 loop reads CASSPDSGGENEQFF. The DNA for the CDR3 is TGTGCCAGCAGCCCTGATAGCGGGGGGGAAAATGAGCAGTTCTTC.

This sequence joins TRBV7-8 and TRBJ2-3; 12 positions match TRBD2. Germline CDR1 SGHVS, CDR2 FQNEAQ. Germline trimming cut 3 bases from V and 2 bases from J; bases unmatched to any gene: 3. There are 16 residues in the CDR3. The CDR3 DNA is TGTGCCAGCAGCTTTCTAGCGGGAGGGGACACAGATACGCAGTATTTT. This gives the protein CASSFLAGGDTDTQYF.

The V gene is TRBV18, the J gene TRBJ2-7; TRBD1 matches 7 bases. The CDR3 is made up of 14 amino acids. J was trimmed by 0 bases and V by 4 bases; bases with no gene match: 3. Germline CDR1 is KGHSH and CDR2 is LQKENI. CDR3 DNA: TGTGCCAGCTCACAAGACAGGGACTCCTACGAGCAGTACTTC. Translation gives CASSQDRDSYEQYF.

The rearrangement links TRBV30 to TRBJ2-2, with D possibly matching TRBD1 (6 bases). Trimming took 2 bases from V and 7 from J, leaving 8 bases between them. Per germline, CDR1 GTSNPN and CDR2 SVGIG (reference sequence). CDR3 length: 12 residues. The DNA of the CDR3 is TGTGCCTGGAGTCTGGGACACGGGGAGCTGTTTTTT. Amino acids: CAWSLGHGELFF.

The rearrangement joins TRBV9 to TRBJ2-3; maybe TRBD2 (6 bases). Deletions cut 4 bases from V and 6 bases from J, with 12 bases between. The CDR3 consists of 13 residues. Looked up from germline, CDR1 is SGDLS and CDR2 is YYNGEE. CDR3 sequence reads: CASSPGTPDTQYF. For the CDR3, the DNA is TGTGCCAGCAGCCCCGGGACTCCGGATACGCAGTATTTT.

With regard to this clone: Compared with germline, one end of the junction differs, possibly owing to a read error. This chain joins TRBV29-1 and TRBJ1-5, with TRBD1 identical over 8 bases. Germline values: CDR1 SQVTM, CDR2 ANQGSEA. The CDR3 covers 14 residues. Here the CDR3 reads CSVEGQGEGQPQHF. CDR3 nucleotides: TGCAGCGTGGAAGGACAGGGAGAAGGTCAGCCCCAGCATTTT.